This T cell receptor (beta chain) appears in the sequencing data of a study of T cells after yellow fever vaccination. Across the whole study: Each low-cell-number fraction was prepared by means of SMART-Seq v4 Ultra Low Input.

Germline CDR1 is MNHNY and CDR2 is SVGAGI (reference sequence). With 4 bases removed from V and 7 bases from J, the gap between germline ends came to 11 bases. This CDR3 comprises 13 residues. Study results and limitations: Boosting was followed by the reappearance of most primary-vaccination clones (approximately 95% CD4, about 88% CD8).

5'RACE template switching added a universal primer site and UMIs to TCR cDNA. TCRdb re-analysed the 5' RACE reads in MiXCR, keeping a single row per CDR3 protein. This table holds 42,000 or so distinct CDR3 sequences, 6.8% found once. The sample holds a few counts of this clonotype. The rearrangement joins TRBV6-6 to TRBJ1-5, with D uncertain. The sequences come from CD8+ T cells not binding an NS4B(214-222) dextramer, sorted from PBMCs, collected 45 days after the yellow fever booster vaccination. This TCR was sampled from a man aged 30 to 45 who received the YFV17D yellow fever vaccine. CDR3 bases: TGTGCCAGCAGTTCAGGACGGGGACAGCCCCAGCATTTT. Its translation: CASSSGRGQPQHF.